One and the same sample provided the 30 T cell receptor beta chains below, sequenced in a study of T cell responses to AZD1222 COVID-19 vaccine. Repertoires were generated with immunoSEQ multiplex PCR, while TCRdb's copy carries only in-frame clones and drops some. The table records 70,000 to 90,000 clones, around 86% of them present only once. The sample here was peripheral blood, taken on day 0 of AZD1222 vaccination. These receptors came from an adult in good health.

The CDR3 bases are TGTGCCAGCAGCCCCGTTAGCGGGGGGTCCTACGAGCAGTACTTC. Its translation is CASSPVSGGSYEQYF. V usage is TRBV7-6 and J usage is TRBJ2-7; TRBD2 matches 10 bases. The V gene's germline CDR1 is SGHVS and CDR2 FNYEAQ. The CDR3 contains 15 residues. V shed 5 bases, J shed 1 base, and the junction held 5 bases outside the gene matches.

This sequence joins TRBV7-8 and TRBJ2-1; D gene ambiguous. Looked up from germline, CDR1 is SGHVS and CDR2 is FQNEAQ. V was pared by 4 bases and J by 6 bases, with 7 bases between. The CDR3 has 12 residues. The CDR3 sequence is CASSSGLNEQFF. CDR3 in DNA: TGTGCCAGCAGCTCCGGTCTCAATGAGCAGTTCTTC.

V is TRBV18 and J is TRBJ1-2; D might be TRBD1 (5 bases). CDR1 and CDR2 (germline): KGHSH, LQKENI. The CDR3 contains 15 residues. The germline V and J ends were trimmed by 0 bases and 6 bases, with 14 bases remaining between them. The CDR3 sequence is CASSPPGQVVDGYTF. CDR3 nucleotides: TGTGCCAGCTCACCACCGGGGCAGGTAGTGGATGGCTACACCTTC.

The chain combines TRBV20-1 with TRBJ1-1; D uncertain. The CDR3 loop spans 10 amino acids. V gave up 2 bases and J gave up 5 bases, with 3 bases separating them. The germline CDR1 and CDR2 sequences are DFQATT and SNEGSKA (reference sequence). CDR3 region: CSARYTEAFF. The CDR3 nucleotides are TGCAGTGCTAGATATACTGAAGCTTTCTTT.

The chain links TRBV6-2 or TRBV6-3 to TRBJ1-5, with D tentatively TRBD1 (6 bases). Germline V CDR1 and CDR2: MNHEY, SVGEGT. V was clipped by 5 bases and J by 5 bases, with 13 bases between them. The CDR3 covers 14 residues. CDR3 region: CASSRTAFHQPQHF. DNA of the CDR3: TGTGCCAGCAGTCGGACAGCTTTTCATCAGCCCCAGCATTTT.

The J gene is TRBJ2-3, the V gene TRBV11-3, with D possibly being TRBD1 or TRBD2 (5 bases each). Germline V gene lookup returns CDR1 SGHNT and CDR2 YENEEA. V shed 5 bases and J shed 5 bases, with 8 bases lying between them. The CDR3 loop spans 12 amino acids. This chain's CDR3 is CASSPRGDTQYF. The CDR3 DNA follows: TGTGCCAGCAGCCCGAGGGGAGATACGCAGTATTTT.

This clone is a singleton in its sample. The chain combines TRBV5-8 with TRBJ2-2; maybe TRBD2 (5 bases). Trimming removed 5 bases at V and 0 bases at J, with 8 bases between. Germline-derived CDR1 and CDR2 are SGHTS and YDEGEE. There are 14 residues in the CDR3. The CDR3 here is CASRRRSNTGELFF. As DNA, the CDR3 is TGTGCCAGCAGACGGAGGTCGAACACCGGGGAGCTGTTTTTT.

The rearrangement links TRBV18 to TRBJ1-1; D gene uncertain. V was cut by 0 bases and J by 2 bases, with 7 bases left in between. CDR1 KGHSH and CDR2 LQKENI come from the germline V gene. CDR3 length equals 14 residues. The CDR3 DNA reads TGTGCCAGCTCACCACCAAGTTATAACACTGAAGCTTTCTTT. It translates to CASSPPSYNTEAFF.

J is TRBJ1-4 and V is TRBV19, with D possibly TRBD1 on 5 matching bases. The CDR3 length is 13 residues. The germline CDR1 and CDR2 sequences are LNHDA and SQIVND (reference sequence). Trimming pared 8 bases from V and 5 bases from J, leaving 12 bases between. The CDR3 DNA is TGTGCCAGTTGCGGCAGGGTAAATGAAAAACTGTTTTTT. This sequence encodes CASCGRVNEKLFF.

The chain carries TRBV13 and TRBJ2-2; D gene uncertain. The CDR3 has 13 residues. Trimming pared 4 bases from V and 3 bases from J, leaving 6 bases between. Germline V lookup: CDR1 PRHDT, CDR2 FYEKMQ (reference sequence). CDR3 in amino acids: CASSYRDTGELFF. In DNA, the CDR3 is TGTGCCAGCAGCTACCGGGACACCGGGGAGCTGTTTTTT.

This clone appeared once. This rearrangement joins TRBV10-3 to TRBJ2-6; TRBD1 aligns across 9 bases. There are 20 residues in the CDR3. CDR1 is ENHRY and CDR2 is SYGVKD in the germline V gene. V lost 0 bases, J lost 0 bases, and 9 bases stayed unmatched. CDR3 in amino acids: CAISESKGTGIFSGANVLTF. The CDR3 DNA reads TGTGCCATCAGTGAGTCGAAAGGGACAGGGATCTTCTCTGGGGCCAACGTCCTGACTTTC.

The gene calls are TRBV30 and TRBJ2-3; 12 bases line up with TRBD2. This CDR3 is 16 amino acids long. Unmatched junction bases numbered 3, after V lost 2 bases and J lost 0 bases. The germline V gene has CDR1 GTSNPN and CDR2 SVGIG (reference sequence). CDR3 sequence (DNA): TGTGCCTGGAGTACTGGGACTAGCGGGAGCACAGATACGCAGTATTTT. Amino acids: CAWSTGTSGSTDTQYF.

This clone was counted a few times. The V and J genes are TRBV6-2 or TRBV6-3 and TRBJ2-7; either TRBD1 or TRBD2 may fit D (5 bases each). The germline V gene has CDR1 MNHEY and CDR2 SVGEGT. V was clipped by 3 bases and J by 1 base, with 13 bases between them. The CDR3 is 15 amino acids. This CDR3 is CASSYLQGPSYEQYF. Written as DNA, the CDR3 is TGTGCCAGCAGTTATCTCCAGGGACCTTCCTACGAGCAGTACTTC.

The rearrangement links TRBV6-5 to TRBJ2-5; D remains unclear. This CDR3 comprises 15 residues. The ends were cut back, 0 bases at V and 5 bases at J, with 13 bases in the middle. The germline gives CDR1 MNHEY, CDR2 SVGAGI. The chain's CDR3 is CASSYSKNEWETQYF. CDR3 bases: TGTGCCAGCAGTTACTCGAAAAACGAGTGGGAGACCCAGTACTTC.

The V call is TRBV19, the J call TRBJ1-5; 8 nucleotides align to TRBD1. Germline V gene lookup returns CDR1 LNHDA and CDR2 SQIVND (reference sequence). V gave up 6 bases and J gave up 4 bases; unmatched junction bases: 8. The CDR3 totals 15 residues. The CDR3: CASRLAGTGNQPQHF. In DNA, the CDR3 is TGTGCCAGTAGATTAGCCGGGACAGGAAATCAGCCCCAGCATTTT.

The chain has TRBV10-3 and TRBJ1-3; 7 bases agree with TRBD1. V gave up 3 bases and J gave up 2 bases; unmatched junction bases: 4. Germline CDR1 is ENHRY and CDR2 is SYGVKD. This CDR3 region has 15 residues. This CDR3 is CAISDPDRAGNTIYF. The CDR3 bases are TGTGCCATCAGTGACCCCGACAGGGCTGGAAACACCATATATTTT.

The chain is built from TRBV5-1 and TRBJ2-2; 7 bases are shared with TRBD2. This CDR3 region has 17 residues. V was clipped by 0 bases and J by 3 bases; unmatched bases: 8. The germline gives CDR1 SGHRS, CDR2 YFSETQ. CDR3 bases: TGCGCCAGCAGCTTGGGACTAGCCTCAGGGTACACCGGGGAGCTGTTTTTT. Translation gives CASSLGLASGYTGELFF.

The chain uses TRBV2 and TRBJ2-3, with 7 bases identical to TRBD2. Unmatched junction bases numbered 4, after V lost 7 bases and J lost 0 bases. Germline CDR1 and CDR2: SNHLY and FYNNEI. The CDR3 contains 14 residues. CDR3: CASTASGSTDTQYF. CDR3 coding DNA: TGTGCCAGCACTGCTAGCGGTAGCACAGATACGCAGTATTTT.

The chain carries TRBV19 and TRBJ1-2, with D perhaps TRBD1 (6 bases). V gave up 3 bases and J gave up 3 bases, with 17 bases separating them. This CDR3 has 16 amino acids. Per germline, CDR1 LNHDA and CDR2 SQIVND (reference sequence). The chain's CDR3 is CASSILGGALDYGYTF. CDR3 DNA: TGTGCCAGTAGTATCCTCGGGGGGGCGCTTGACTATGGCTACACCTTC.

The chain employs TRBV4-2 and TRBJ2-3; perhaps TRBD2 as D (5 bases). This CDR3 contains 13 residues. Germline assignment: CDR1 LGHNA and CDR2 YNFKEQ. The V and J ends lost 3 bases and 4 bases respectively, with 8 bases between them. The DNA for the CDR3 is TGTGCCAGCAGCCAGGCTAGCCCAGATACGCAGTATTTT. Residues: CASSQASPDTQYF.

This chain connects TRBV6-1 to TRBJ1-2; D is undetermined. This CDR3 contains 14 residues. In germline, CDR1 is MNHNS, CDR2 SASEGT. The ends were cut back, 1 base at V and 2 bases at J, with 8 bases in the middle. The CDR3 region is CASSEGAFNYGYTF. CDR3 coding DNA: TGTGCCAGCAGTGAAGGGGCGTTCAACTATGGCTACACCTTC.

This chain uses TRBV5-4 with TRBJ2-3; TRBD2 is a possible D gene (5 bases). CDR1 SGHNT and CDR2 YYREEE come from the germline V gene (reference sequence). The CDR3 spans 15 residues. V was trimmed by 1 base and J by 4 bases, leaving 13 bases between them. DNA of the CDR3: TGTGCCAGCAGCTTGCCGCTAGCTGCGGCAGATACGCAGTATTTT. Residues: CASSLPLAAADTQYF.

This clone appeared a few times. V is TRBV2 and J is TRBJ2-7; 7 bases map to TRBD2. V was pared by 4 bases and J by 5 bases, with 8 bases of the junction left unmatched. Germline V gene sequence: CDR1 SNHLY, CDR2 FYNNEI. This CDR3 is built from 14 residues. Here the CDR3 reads CASSGTSVINEQYF. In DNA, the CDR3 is TGTGCCAGCAGTGGAACTAGCGTTATTAACGAGCAGTACTTC.

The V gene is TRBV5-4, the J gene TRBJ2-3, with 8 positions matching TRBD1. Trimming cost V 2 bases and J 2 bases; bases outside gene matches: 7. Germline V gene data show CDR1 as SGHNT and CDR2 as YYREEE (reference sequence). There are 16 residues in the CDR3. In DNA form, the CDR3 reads TGTGCCAGCAGCTTTCCCTCGGGACAGGACACAGATACGCAGTATTTT. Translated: CASSFPSGQDTDTQYF.

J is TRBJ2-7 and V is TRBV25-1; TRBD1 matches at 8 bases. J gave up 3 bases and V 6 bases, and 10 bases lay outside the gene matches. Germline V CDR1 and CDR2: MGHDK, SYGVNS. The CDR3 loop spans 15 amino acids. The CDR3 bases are TGTGCCAGCAGCGCCGGGACAGGAACCTTCTACGAGCAGTACTTC. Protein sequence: CASSAGTGTFYEQYF.

The CDR3: CASSDSVGGGHNEQFF. The CDR3 nucleotides are TGTGCCAGCAGTGACTCCGTGGGGGGGGGCCACAATGAGCAGTTCTTC. The V gene is TRBV6-4, the J gene TRBJ2-1, with a weak D call TRBD2 (7 bases). Germline assignment: CDR1 MRHNA and CDR2 SNTAGT. The CDR3 consists of 16 residues. Trimming took 0 bases from V and 5 from J, leaving 14 bases between them.

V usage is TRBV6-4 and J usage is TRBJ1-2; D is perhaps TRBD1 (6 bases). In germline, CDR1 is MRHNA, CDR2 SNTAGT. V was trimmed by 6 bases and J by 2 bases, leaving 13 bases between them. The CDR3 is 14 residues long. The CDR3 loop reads CASSPGTTNYGYTF. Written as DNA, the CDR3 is TGTGCCAGCAGCCCCGGGACAACAAACTATGGCTACACCTTC.

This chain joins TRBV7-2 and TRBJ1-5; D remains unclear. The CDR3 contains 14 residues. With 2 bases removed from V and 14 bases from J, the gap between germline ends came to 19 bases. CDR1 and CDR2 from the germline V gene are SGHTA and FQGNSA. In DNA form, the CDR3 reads TGTGCCAGCAGCTTATCCCAATGGCAGTCGCCGGAGCATTTT. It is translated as CASSLSQWQSPEHF.

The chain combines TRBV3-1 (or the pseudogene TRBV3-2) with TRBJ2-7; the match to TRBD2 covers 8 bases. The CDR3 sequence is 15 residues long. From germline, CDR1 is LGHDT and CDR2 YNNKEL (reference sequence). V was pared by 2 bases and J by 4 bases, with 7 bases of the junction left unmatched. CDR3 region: CASSQRGGGKYEQYF. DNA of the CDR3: TGTGCCAGCAGCCAAAGGGGCGGGGGGAAATACGAGCAGTACTTC.

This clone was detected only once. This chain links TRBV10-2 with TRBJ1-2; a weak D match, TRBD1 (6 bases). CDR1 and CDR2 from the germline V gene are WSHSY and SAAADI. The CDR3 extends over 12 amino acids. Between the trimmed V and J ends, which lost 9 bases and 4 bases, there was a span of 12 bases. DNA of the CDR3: TGCGCCAGTACTACAGGGACCTATGGCTACACCTTC. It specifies CASTTGTYGYTF.